These 10 T cell receptor beta chains were all obtained from the same sample, sequenced in a study of CD4+ T cells in melanoma. TCRdb's copy holds only in-frame clones and misses some; the assay was immunoSEQ multiplex PCR. The sample lists about 140,000 clones, 85% to 95% occurring once. The receptors stem from a human donor with melanoma.

This chain uses TRBV5-1 with TRBJ1-2, with a possible D match to TRBD1 (5 bases). V shed 0 bases and J shed 5 bases, with 8 bases lying between them. The length of the CDR3 is 13 residues. CDR1 and CDR2 from the germline V gene are SGHRS and YFSETQ. The CDR3: CASSLVGLYGYTF. CDR3 sequence (DNA): TGCGCCAGCAGCTTGGTGGGGCTATATGGCTACACCTTC.

The chain joins TRBV7-9 to TRBJ1-1; TRBD1 agrees at 8 bases. Germline trimming cut 4 bases from V and 5 bases from J; bases unmatched to any gene: 6. This CDR3 is 14 amino acids long. The V gene's germline CDR1 is SEHNR and CDR2 FQNEAQ (reference sequence). The CDR3 is CASSYGTGGTEAFF. The DNA for the CDR3 is TGTGCCAGCAGCTACGGGACAGGTGGGACTGAAGCTTTCTTT. The entire variable domain, with the rest obtained from reference TRBV7-9 and TRBJ1-1, is as follows: DTGVSQNPRHKITKRGQNVTFRCDPISEHNRLYWYRQTLGQGPEFLTYFQNEAQLEKSRLLSDRFSAERPKGSFSTLEIQRTEQGDSAMYLCASSYGTGGTEAFFGQGTRLTVV.

This chain joins TRBV18 and TRBJ2-1; D call uncertain. V lost 4 bases to trimming and J lost 6 bases, with 13 bases between them. The CDR3 covers 14 residues. Germline CDR1 is KGHSH and CDR2 is LQKENI. This chain's CDR3 is CASSRLDTLNEQFF. CDR3 nucleotides: TGTGCCAGCTCACGACTCGACACCCTCAATGAGCAGTTCTTC.

This chain connects TRBV4-1 to TRBJ1-2, with D perhaps matching TRBD1 (5 bases). The CDR3 has 16 residues. Germline CDR1 MGHRA, CDR2 YSYEKL. The V end was cut by 3 bases, the J end by 0 bases, with 14 bases between. CDR3 sequence (DNA): TGCGCCAGCAGCCATTTCGCGACAGCCTCTAACTATGGCTACACCTTC. Its translation: CASSHFATASNYGYTF.

The V call is TRBV2, the J call TRBJ1-1; D gene ambiguous. The CDR3 sequence is 13 residues long. Germline loops: CDR1 SNHLY, CDR2 FYNNEI. Trimming took 7 bases from V and 2 from J, leaving 11 bases between them. The CDR3 DNA sequence: TGTGCCAGCAACACAAACAGCAACACTGAAGCTTTCTTT. Its protein product is CASNTNSNTEAFF.

This chain joins TRBV6-1 and TRBJ2-6; either TRBD1 or TRBD2 may fit D (5 bases each). CDR3 length equals 15 residues. The germline V gene encodes CDR1 MNHNS and CDR2 SASEGT. V was pared by 7 bases and J by 0 bases, with 10 bases between. The CDR3 loop reads CASIRDPSGANVLTF. The CDR3, as DNA: TGTGCCAGCATAAGGGACCCCTCTGGGGCCAACGTCCTGACTTTC.

This chain links TRBV6-6 with TRBJ1-2; D perhaps matches TRBD1 (5 bases). V was trimmed by 6 bases and J by 6 bases, leaving 17 bases between them. Germline values: CDR1 MNHNY, CDR2 SVGAGI (reference sequence). The CDR3 has 14 amino acids. CDR3 in amino acids: CASRRGEGGHGYTF. CDR3 bases: TGTGCCAGCAGGAGGGGAGAGGGTGGACATGGCTACACCTTC.

The gene calls are TRBV30 and TRBJ2-3, with 9 bases fitting TRBD1. This CDR3 is 12 amino acids long. The V gene's germline CDR1 is GTSNPN and CDR2 SVGIG (reference sequence). With V trimmed by 7 bases and J by 6 bases, 5 bases remained unmatched. The CDR3 sequence is CAFGTGTDTQYF. As DNA, the CDR3 is TGTGCCTTCGGGACAGGGACGGATACGCAGTATTTT. Drawing the rest from reference TRBV30 and TRBJ2-3, the complete variable domain is SQTIHQWPATLVQPVGSPLSLECTVEGTSNPNLYWYRQAAGRGLQLLFYSVGIGQISSEVPQNLSASRPQDRQFILSSKKLLLSDSGFYLCAFGTGTDTQYFGPGTRLTVL.

V is TRBV6-6 and J is TRBJ1-1; TRBD1 matches at 7 bases. The CDR3 runs to 16 residues. Germline V gene sequence: CDR1 MNHNY, CDR2 SVGAGI (reference sequence). Germline trimming cut 11 bases from V and 1 base from J; bases unmatched to any gene: 16. CDR3 amino acids: CASFDRALNPNTEAFF. The CDR3 region has the DNA TGTGCCTCATTTGACAGGGCGCTTAACCCGAACACTGAAGCTTTCTTT.

The rearrangement uses TRBV6-1 and TRBJ1-2; D is ambiguous. CDR1 and CDR2 from the germline V gene are MNHNS and SASEGT. The CDR3 runs 14 residues. V lost 0 bases to trimming and J lost 2 bases, with 7 bases between them. For the CDR3, the DNA is TGTGCCAGCAGTGAAGCCGTGCGGAACTATGGCTACACCTTC. Translation: CASSEAVRNYGYTF.